This entry lists 28 T cell receptor beta chains sequenced from one sample in a study of T-cell reconstitution after alpha-beta-depleted transplantation in children. A TCRbeta library incorporating unique molecular identifiers was prepared. Each CDR3 protein is one row after TCRdb ran MiXCR on the PCR reads. The sample shows fewer than 500,000 distinct CDR3 sequences, about 40% of them seen only once. Sequences were derived from PBMCs, sampled before TCRalphabeta/CD19-depleted stem cell transplant. All receptors come from a girl aged 2 to 9 with aplastic anemia, due to receive a stem cell transplant.

This clonotype was seen repeatedly, ten times or more. The genes are TRBV5-1 and TRBJ2-3, with 14 bases identical to TRBD2. CDR1 and CDR2 from the germline V gene are SGHRS and YFSETQ. The CDR3 extends over 17 amino acids. V gave up 4 bases and J gave up 2 bases; unmatched junction bases: 6. This chain's CDR3 is CASSRGLAGVPTDTQYF. CDR3 sequence (DNA): TGCGCCAGCAGCCGGGGACTAGCGGGAGTTCCCACAGATACGCAGTATTTT.

The chain couples TRBV6-2 or TRBV6-3 to TRBJ2-1, with D perhaps assigned TRBD1 or TRBD2 (5 bases each). CDR3 length: 16 amino acids. CDR1 is MNHEY and CDR2 is SVGEGT in the germline V gene. Trimming took off 4 bases at V and 0 bases at J, with 13 bases between the two ends. This CDR3 is CASSSPGPLSYNEQFF. As DNA, the CDR3 is TGTGCCAGCAGTTCACCGGGACCCCTCTCCTACAATGAGCAGTTCTTC.

In this sample, this clonotype turned up many times. V gene TRBV28 combines with J gene TRBJ2-6, with D tentatively TRBD2 (5 bases). V lost 3 bases to trimming and J lost 2 bases, with 8 bases between them. CDR3 size: 15 residues. CDR1 MDHEN and CDR2 SYDVKM come from the germline V gene. The CDR3 loop is CASSFIGAGANVLTF. CDR3 bases: TGTGCCAGCAGTTTCATCGGGGCTGGGGCCAACGTCCTGACTTTC.

Note on this clonotype: One end of the junction fails to match germline, which may point to a read error. This rearrangement joins TRBV5-1 to TRBJ2-7; D possibly matches TRBD1 or TRBD2 (5 bases each). The CDR3 loop spans 15 amino acids. Germline V gives CDR1 SGHRS, CDR2 YFSETQ. The CDR3 sequence is CASSTTAGTPYGQYF. Here the CDR3 DNA reads TGCGCCAGCAGCACGACCGCCGGGACCCCCTACGGGCAGTACTTC.

This clonotype appeared many times. The rearrangement uses TRBV3-1 and TRBJ1-2; D not certain. Germline V gene data show CDR1 as LGHDT and CDR2 as YNNKEL (reference sequence). The CDR3 is 15 residues long. V lost 0 bases, J lost 4 bases, and 12 bases lay in between. The DNA for the CDR3 is TGTGCCAGCAGCCAAGACCTCGAACAGATCTATGGCTACACCTTC. Translating it yields CASSQDLEQIYGYTF. The full variable domain, with the rest looked up from reference TRBV3-1 and TRBJ1-2, is DTAVSQTPKYLVTQMGNDKSIKCEQNLGHDTMYWYKQDSKKFLKIMFSYNNKELIINETVPNRFSPKSPDKAHLNLHINSLELGDSAVYFCASSQDLEQIYGYTFGSGTRLTVV.

This chain uses TRBV11-2 with TRBJ2-3, with D possibly matching TRBD2 (5 bases). V was trimmed by 0 bases and J by 2 bases, leaving 21 bases between them. Germline CDR1 SGHAT, CDR2 FQNNGV. The CDR3 has 19 residues. CDR3 sequence: CASSLDPEAKRPSTDTQYF. CDR3 DNA: TGTGCCAGCAGCTTAGACCCAGAAGCTAAGCGGCCATCCACAGATACGCAGTATTTT. The full variable domain, rest sourced from reference TRBV11-2 and TRBJ2-3, is EAGVAQSPRYKIIEKRQSVAFWCNPISGHATLYWYQQILGQGPKLLIQFQNNGVVDDSQLPKDRFSAERLKGVDSTLKIQPAKLEDSAVYLCASSLDPEAKRPSTDTQYFGPGTRLTVL.

The chain links TRBV6-1 to TRBJ2-1, with 8 bases that match TRBD2. Germline V gene sequence: CDR1 MNHNS, CDR2 SASEGT. Trimming cost V 9 bases and J 9 bases; bases outside gene matches: 10. The CDR3 totals 13 residues. The CDR3 sequence: CASTGGPGGEQFF. DNA of the CDR3: TGTGCCAGTACGGGGGGGCCCGGGGGTGAGCAGTTCTTC.

The V and J genes are TRBV27 and TRBJ1-1; D call uncertain. The CDR3 totals 14 residues. V was trimmed by 2 bases and J by 5 bases, leaving 12 bases between them. The germline CDR1 and CDR2 sequences are MNHEY and SMNVEV (reference sequence). CDR3 protein: CASSLTRGRTEAFF. The CDR3 DNA reads TGTGCCAGCAGTTTAACGCGGGGAAGGACTGAAGCTTTCTTT.

V is TRBV6-6 and J is TRBJ1-1, with D maybe TRBD1 (6 bases). Looked up from germline, CDR1 is MNHNY and CDR2 is SVGAGI (reference sequence). The CDR3 totals 12 residues. Trimming took off 5 bases at V and 10 bases at J, with 14 bases between the two ends. The CDR3: CASSPQEGVAFF. The CDR3 DNA sequence: TGTGCCAGCAGTCCCCAAGAGGGGGTAGCTTTCTTT.

Many counts were recorded for this clonotype. The genes are TRBV12-3 or TRBV12-4 and TRBJ2-6; 7 nucleotides align to TRBD1. This CDR3 has 18 residues. V lost 1 base to trimming and J lost 4 bases; unmatched junction nucleotides: 10. The DNA for the CDR3 is TGTGCCAGCAGTTTAGATTCAGGGGGAAGGCGGGGGGCCAACGTCCTGACTTTC. This gives the protein CASSLDSGGRRGANVLTF.

A word on this clonotype: No conserved phenylalanine or tryptophan is present at the end of the CDR3, so a read error is the likely explanation. Because the CDR3's place on the DNA is in doubt, the DNA is left out and the CDR3 is given as listed by TCRdb. The V and J genes are TRBV18 and TRBJ2-7; TRBD2, the table's D call, was not compared with the DNA. The CDR3 is 13 residues long, ends included. Germline V gene lookup returns CDR1 KGHSH and CDR2 LQKENI. The CDR3 loop reads CASSSLDSTTPAI.

This clonotype showed up many times. This chain connects TRBV9 to TRBJ2-3, with 14 nucleotides matching TRBD2. J gave up 3 bases and V 3 bases, and 3 bases lay outside the gene matches. CDR1 is SGDLS, CDR2 YYNGEE, per germline. The CDR3 covers 16 residues. The chain's CDR3 is CASSGRLAGGTDTQYF. CDR3 in DNA: TGTGCCAGCAGCGGAAGACTAGCGGGGGGGACAGATACGCAGTATTTT.

The table lists this clonotype with a few counts. V and J are TRBV6-2 or TRBV6-3 and TRBJ2-7, with D tentatively TRBD1 or TRBD2 (5 bases each). The CDR3 contains 14 residues. From germline, CDR1 is MNHEY and CDR2 SVGEGT. Trimming removed 6 bases at V and 0 bases at J, with 12 bases between. This CDR3 is CASSPRESSYEQYF. The CDR3, as DNA: TGTGCCAGCAGCCCCAGGGAGAGCTCCTACGAGCAGTACTTC.

This clonotype was seen more than once but under ten times. This chain joins TRBV6-1 and TRBJ2-7, with a possible D match to TRBD1 (6 bases). Germline-derived CDR1 and CDR2 are MNHNS and SASEGT. CDR3 size: 17 residues. Between the trimmed V and J ends, which lost 5 bases and 0 bases, there was a span of 20 bases. The CDR3 loop is CASSPTLGTPSSYEQYF. The CDR3 DNA is TGTGCCAGCAGTCCAACTCTCGGGACACCATCCTCCTACGAGCAGTACTTC.

The chain couples TRBV20-1 to TRBJ1-3; D unclear. V was trimmed by 6 bases and J by 0 bases, leaving 12 bases between them. CDR3 length equals 14 residues. Germline assignment: CDR1 DFQATT and CDR2 SNEGSKA (reference sequence). CDR3 sequence reads: CSALQGSSGNTIYF. In DNA, the CDR3 is TGCAGTGCCCTCCAAGGATCCTCTGGAAACACCATATATTTT.

This chain uses TRBV20-1 with TRBJ2-7; 15 bases align to TRBD2. Looked up from germline, CDR1 is DFQATT and CDR2 is SNEGSKA (reference sequence). V was clipped by 7 bases and J by 6 bases; unmatched bases: 7. This CDR3 spans 14 amino acids. Here the CDR3 DNA reads TGCAGTGTTAGGACTAGCGGGAGGGCCCGCGAGCAGTACTTC. It is translated as CSVRTSGRAREQYF.

This clonotype was recorded at least ten times. The chain couples TRBV12-3 or TRBV12-4 to TRBJ2-1; the match to TRBD1 covers 7 bases. The CDR3 consists of 11 residues. The V segment lost 7 bases and the J segment 10 bases; nucleotides outside the gene matches: 4. The CDR3 sequence is CASTRGSEQFF. The CDR3 coding sequence is TGTGCCAGCACCAGGGGGAGCGAGCAGTTCTTC.

There are a few counts of this clonotype. The chain links TRBV11-2 to TRBJ2-1; 12 nucleotides line up with TRBD2. The CDR3 loop spans 17 amino acids. With 0 bases clipped from V and 5 bases from J, the junction kept 5 bases outside the gene matches. Germline values: CDR1 SGHAT, CDR2 FQNNGV. CDR3 in DNA: TGTGCCAGCAGCTTAGATCGGTCTAGCGGGGGGGACAATGAGCAGTTCTTC. This codes for CASSLDRSSGGDNEQFF.

This clonotype was observed at least ten times. V is TRBV5-1 and J is TRBJ2-3; D not certain. Deletions cut 0 bases from V and 4 bases from J, with 12 bases between. Germline V gene lookup returns CDR1 SGHRS and CDR2 YFSETQ. The CDR3 is made up of 15 amino acids. The CDR3, as DNA: TGCGCCAGCAGCTTGGGCAGGTCGAAGTCAGATACGCAGTATTTT. As protein: CASSLGRSKSDTQYF.

V and J are TRBV13 and TRBJ2-1; D ambiguous. V lost 10 bases to trimming and J lost 8 bases, with 18 bases between them. The germline V gene has CDR1 PRHDT and CDR2 FYEKMQ (reference sequence). The CDR3 consists of 13 residues. The CDR3 coding sequence is TGTGCCACCGAATCACTCCTCCCTGATGAGCAGTTCTTC. As protein: CATESLLPDEQFF.

The gene calls are TRBV20-1 and TRBJ2-7; either TRBD1 or TRBD2 may fit D (5 bases each). V lost 3 bases, J lost 3 bases, and 12 bases lay in between. The length of the CDR3 is 13 residues. The germline V gene encodes CDR1 DFQATT and CDR2 SNEGSKA (reference sequence). The CDR3 region has the DNA TGCAGTGCTAGTCCCTGGGACCGCTACGAGCAGTACTTC. It is translated as CSASPWDRYEQYF.

This clonotype was found a few times. The chain recombines TRBV15 with TRBJ2-1, with 14 bases that match TRBD2. Germline CDR1 reads LNHNV; CDR2 reads YYDKDF (reference sequence). The CDR3 contains 16 residues. J gave up 7 bases and V 3 bases, and 5 bases lay outside the gene matches. In DNA, the CDR3 is TGTGCCACCAGCAGGGACGGGACTAGCGGGAGAAATGAGCAGTTCTTC. Translation gives CATSRDGTSGRNEQFF.

This clonotype occurred once. The rearrangement uses TRBV20-1 and TRBJ2-7; D remains unclear. Germline V gene data show CDR1 as DFQATT and CDR2 as SNEGSKA (reference sequence). V gave up 1 base and J gave up 5 bases, with 18 bases separating them. The CDR3 runs 15 residues. The CDR3 region has the DNA TGCAGTGCTAGAGTAACCGGGCCCCAGGATGACGAGCAGTACTTC. It encodes CSARVTGPQDDEQYF.

This clonotype was seen a single time. V gene TRBV20-1 combines with J gene TRBJ2-2; D gene uncertain. The CDR3 is 13 residues long. CDR1 and CDR2 (germline): DFQATT, SNEGSKA (reference sequence). Trimming shortened V by 2 bases and J by 7 bases, and 11 bases separated the two germline ends. The CDR3 bases are TGCAGTGCTAGACCTCCGAGTGGCGGGGAGCTGTTTTTT. Its protein is CSARPPSGGELFF.

The genes are TRBV30 and TRBJ1-2; no definite D call. The CDR3 has 15 amino acids. The V end lost 0 bases, the J end lost 5 bases, and 16 bases lay between the germline ends. Germline V lookup: CDR1 GTSNPN, CDR2 SVGIG (reference sequence). The CDR3 nucleotides are TGTGCCTGGAGTGTAATTGGGGTAACCTCATATGGCTACACCTTC. Its protein product is CAWSVIGVTSYGYTF.

This rearrangement joins TRBV18 to TRBJ2-3; D may be TRBD1 (5 bases). Per the germline V gene, CDR1 is KGHSH and CDR2 is LQKENI. The CDR3 has 15 amino acids. V was shortened by 0 bases and J by 1 base, with 8 bases between the two germline ends. This chain's CDR3 is CASSPPLQGTDTQYF. The CDR3 bases are TGTGCCAGCTCACCACCTTTACAGGGCACAGATACGCAGTATTTT.

This clonotype was counted only a few times. The CDR3 protein is CATSDRQGSDEQFF. The CDR3 DNA sequence: TGTGCCACCAGTGATCGACAGGGCTCGGATGAGCAGTTCTTC. The chain couples TRBV24-1 to TRBJ2-1, with 7 bases fitting TRBD1. The V segment lost 3 bases and the J segment 8 bases; nucleotides outside the gene matches: 6. Germline V lookup: CDR1 KGHDR, CDR2 SFDVKD. The CDR3 runs 14 residues.

This clonotype was detected only once. The chain joins TRBV28 to TRBJ2-1; the D is unclear. Trimming left V 4 bases short and J 2 bases short, with 15 bases between. This CDR3 has 16 amino acids. Germline CDR1 and CDR2: MDHEN and SYDVKM. CDR3 nucleotide sequence: TGTGCCAGCAGTTCCCTCGTCCGGGCCGCCTACAATGAGCAGTTCTTC. Translation: CASSSLVRAAYNEQFF. The full variable domain, completed using reference TRBV28 and TRBJ2-1, is DVKVTQSSRYLVKRTGEKVFLECVQDMDHENMFWYRQDPGLGLRLIYFSYDVKMKEKGDIPEGYSVSREKKERFSLILESASTNQTSMYLCASSSLVRAAYNEQFFGPGTRLTVL.